These 9 T cell receptor beta chains originate from one sample sequenced in a study of T cells after yellow fever vaccination. TCRdb ran MiXCR on the 5' RACE reads and lists one entry per CDR3 protein. Among approximately 240,000 distinct CDR3 sequences, more than 3.5% were seen once, and the ten largest hold roughly a fifth. The sample consisted of PBMCs, taken 15 days after the yellow fever booster vaccination. The receptors derive from a man younger than 35 who received the YFV17D yellow fever vaccine.

Many counts were recorded for this clonotype. The rearrangement links TRBV6-1 to TRBJ2-1, with 8 nucleotides matching TRBD1. J lost 7 bases, V lost 7 bases, and 15 bases had no gene match. The CDR3 sequence is 16 residues long. From germline, CDR1 is MNHNS and CDR2 SASEGT. In nucleotides, the CDR3 is TGTGCCAGCACCCCCCGCGCGACAGGGGAGTCGAATGAGCAGTTCTTC. It specifies CASTPRATGESNEQFF.

This clonotype was found many times. The V call is TRBV5-6, the J call TRBJ2-5; 7 positions match TRBD2. The CDR3 sequence is 16 residues long. J lost 3 bases, V lost 4 bases, and 12 bases had no gene match. Germline V gene data show CDR1 as SGHDT and CDR2 as YYEEEE. The CDR3 bases are TGTGCCAGCAGCGTAGGGCTGGGCGGGGGTGAAGAGACCCAGTACTTC. Amino acids: CASSVGLGGGEETQYF.

This clonotype was found a few times. V is TRBV21-1 and J is TRBJ2-7. TRBV21-1 is a known pseudogene. There are 14 residues in the CDR3. CDR3 in amino acids: CASSKGRRWYEQYV. In DNA, the CDR3 is TGTGCCAGCAGCAAAGGCCGCAGGTGGTACGAGCAGTACGTC.

This clonotype was found many times. CDR3 amino acids: CASSYRQGRGYTF. The CDR3 nucleotides read TGTGCCAGCAGCTACCGACAGGGGCGCGGCTACACCTTC. V is TRBV7-2 and J is TRBJ1-2, with 8 bases fitting TRBD1. In germline, CDR1 is SGHTA, CDR2 FQGNSA. CDR3 size: 13 residues. Trimming cost V 4 bases and J 8 bases; bases outside gene matches: 6.

This clonotype was seen at least ten times. The chain recombines TRBV12-3 or TRBV12-4 with TRBJ2-2; possible D gene TRBD1, 6 bases. CDR3 size: 14 residues. V dropped 0 bases and J dropped 7 bases, with 9 bases sitting between them. The CDR3 coding sequence is TGTGCCAGCAGTTTAGCCAGGGGACACGGGGAGCTGTTTTTT. It codes for CASSLARGHGELFF.

The CDR3 sequence is CASSLARQGETQYF. In DNA form, the CDR3 reads TGTGCCAGCAGCTTAGCTAGGCAGGGGGAGACCCAGTACTTC. The genes are TRBV7-2 and TRBJ2-5; D possibly corresponds to TRBD1 (6 bases). Germline V lookup: CDR1 SGHTA, CDR2 FQGNSA. The V gene lost 0 bases and the J gene lost 5 bases, with 10 bases spanning the gap. The CDR3 is made up of 14 amino acids.

This clonotype has at least ten counts. This sequence joins TRBV12-3 or TRBV12-4 and TRBJ1-3; D perhaps matches TRBD1 (5 bases). CDR3 size: 12 residues. Trimming shortened V by 8 bases and J by 4 bases, and 9 bases separated the two germline ends. The CDR3 here is CASVGDGNTIYF. CDR3 bases: TGTGCCAGCGTGGGGGACGGAAACACCATATATTTT.

This clonotype was seen repeatedly, ten times or more. The chain links TRBV2 to TRBJ1-5; no clear D gene. The CDR3 runs to 12 residues. V shed 3 bases and J shed 3 bases, with 3 bases lying between them. CDR1 is SNHLY and CDR2 is FYNNEI in the germline V gene. DNA of the CDR3: TGTGCCAGCAGTGATATCAATCAGCCCCAGCATTTT. This gives the protein CASSDINQPQHF.

This clonotype was seen repeatedly, ten times or more. This chain links TRBV12-3 or TRBV12-4 with TRBJ2-7; 8 nucleotides align to TRBD2. Germline trimming cut 0 bases from V and 1 base from J; bases unmatched to any gene: 5. CDR3 length: 16 residues. CDR3 nucleotide sequence: TGTGCCAGCAGTTTAGCGGCGGGACTAGAGTCCTACGAGCAGTACTTC. It encodes CASSLAAGLESYEQYF.